The next 27 T cell receptor beta chains were all read from a single sample in a study of T cells in localized non-small cell lung cancer. Repertoires were generated with immunoSEQ multiplex PCR, while TCRdb's copy carries only in-frame clones and drops some. The data contain 65,000 to 90,000 clones, about three quarters of them singletons. Material: PBMCs, obtained before any cancer treatment. The receptors were gathered from a man between 40 and 70 years old with stage II squamous cell lung carcinoma.

V is TRBV5-1 and J is TRBJ2-3, with D perhaps TRBD1 (6 bases). Germline CDR1 SGHRS, CDR2 YFSETQ. The CDR3 runs to 14 residues. The V gene lost 4 bases and the J gene lost 8 bases, with 17 bases spanning the gap. The CDR3 region is CASSGEGGKGTQYF. The CDR3 DNA reads as TGCGCCAGCAGCGGGGAAGGGGGAAAGGGTACGCAGTATTTT.

This chain connects TRBV7-2 to TRBJ2-5; D is undetermined. The CDR3 consists of 16 residues. The germline gives CDR1 SGHTA, CDR2 FQGNSA. Trimming shortened V by 4 bases and J by 2 bases, and 17 bases separated the two germline ends. The CDR3 region has the DNA TGTGCCAGCAGCTCCCTTCCCCTCGCGGCACAAGAGACCCAGTACTTC. Encoded protein: CASSSLPLAAQETQYF.

This chain connects TRBV28 to TRBJ2-1, with TRBD1 matching over 8 bases. Germline V gene lookup returns CDR1 MDHEN and CDR2 SYDVKM. There are 13 residues in the CDR3. With 6 bases clipped from V and 9 bases from J, the junction kept 7 bases outside the gene matches. Written as DNA, the CDR3 is TGTGCCAGCAGAGGGACAGGCCGTAGTGAGCAGTTCTTC. Protein sequence: CASRGTGRSEQFF.

This clone was counted between two and nine times. The chain employs TRBV30 and TRBJ1-2, with D possibly being TRBD1 (6 bases). The CDR3 runs to 14 residues. Germline CDR1 GTSNPN, CDR2 SVGIG (reference sequence). With 2 bases removed from V and 6 bases from J, the gap between germline ends came to 16 bases. The CDR3 sequence is CAWSRGTGSNGYTF. The CDR3 coding sequence is TGTGCCTGGAGTCGGGGAACAGGGTCCAATGGCTACACCTTC.

This chain joins TRBV6-5 and TRBJ2-2; D might be TRBD2 (7 bases). Trimming took 6 bases from V and 3 from J, leaving 14 bases between them. The CDR3 totals 15 residues. CDR1 is MNHEY and CDR2 is SVGAGI in the germline V gene. CDR3 nucleotides: TGTGCCAGCAGATCGCAAGGGGGGGACACCGGGGAGCTGTTTTTT. Encoded protein: CASRSQGGDTGELFF.

This chain links TRBV9 with TRBJ2-7; tentatively, D is TRBD2 (6 bases). The CDR3 runs 13 residues. The germline V gene has CDR1 SGDLS and CDR2 YYNGEE. Trimming removed 3 bases at V and 1 base at J, with 8 bases between. CDR3 nucleotide sequence: TGTGCCAGCAGCGGCGGGACGTCCTACGAGCAGTACTTC. Its protein product is CASSGGTSYEQYF.

V is TRBV7-2 and J is TRBJ2-2; TRBD2 agrees at 7 bases. CDR3 length: 16 amino acids. Trimming removed 0 bases from V and 6 bases from J; junction bases left unmatched: 7. Germline V gene sequence: CDR1 SGHTA, CDR2 FQGNSA. The DNA of the CDR3 is TGTGCCAGCAGCTTAGCCCCCACTAGCGCTCCCGGGGAGCTGTTTTTT. As protein: CASSLAPTSAPGELFF.

The rearrangement joins TRBV7-2 to TRBJ2-1, with 11 bases aligning to TRBD2. The germline V gene encodes CDR1 SGHTA and CDR2 FQGNSA. V dropped 6 bases and J dropped 7; count of bases not matched to a gene: 8. The CDR3 runs to 15 residues. CDR3 region: CASRQLAGVVNEQFF. The CDR3 DNA sequence: TGTGCCAGCAGGCAACTAGCGGGAGTTGTGAATGAGCAGTTCTTC.

The sample holds one count of this clone. Within the sample, other DNA sequences also encode this same CDR3. CDR3 coding DNA: TGTGCCAGCAGCCCCCCTACGGACACGCAGTATTTT. It translates to CASSPPTDTQYF. The rearrangement links TRBV7-3 to TRBJ2-3, with no clear D. This CDR3 is 12 amino acids long. The germline V and J ends were trimmed by 5 bases and 9 bases, with 12 bases remaining between them. Germline V CDR1 and CDR2: SGHTA, FQGTGA.

This clone occurred many times. The rearrangement joins TRBV7-9 to TRBJ1-2; D is perhaps TRBD1 (5 bases). V lost 2 bases and J lost 4, with 11 bases in between. The CDR3 is 14 amino acids. Germline assignment: CDR1 SEHNR and CDR2 FQNEAQ (reference sequence). The CDR3 sequence: CASSLNGDSYGYTF. DNA for the CDR3: TGTGCCAGCAGCTTAAATGGAGACAGCTATGGCTACACCTTC.

The rearrangement uses TRBV30 and TRBJ1-5; possible D gene TRBD1, 6 bases. Trimming pared 1 base from V and 7 bases from J, leaving 14 bases between. Germline CDR1 reads GTSNPN; CDR2 reads SVGIG (reference sequence). The CDR3 loop spans 14 amino acids. The CDR3 DNA reads as TGTGCCTGGAGTGGGACAGTTTTCGACCAGCCCCAGCATTTT. This gives the protein CAWSGTVFDQPQHF.

The chain is built from TRBV18 and TRBJ1-1; TRBD1 matches 9 bases. This CDR3 is built from 17 residues. Germline CDR1 is KGHSH and CDR2 is LQKENI. The V segment lost 3 bases and the J segment 1 base; nucleotides outside the gene matches: 9. This chain's CDR3 is CASSPGQQGARNTEAFF. CDR3 sequence (DNA): TGTGCCAGCTCACCGGGGCAACAGGGGGCCAGGAACACTGAAGCTTTCTTT.

This clone appeared a few times. J is TRBJ2-2 and V is TRBV7-9; D might be TRBD2 (6 bases). The CDR3 loop spans 15 amino acids. Deletions cut 6 bases from V and 6 bases from J, with 17 bases between. In germline, CDR1 is SEHNR, CDR2 FQNEAQ (reference sequence). CDR3 sequence (DNA): TGTGCCAGCAGTCCGGGCGGGATTGAGGCCGGGGAGCTGTTTTTT. It codes for CASSPGGIEAGELFF.

This clone was seen only once. The rearrangement joins TRBV5-1 to TRBJ2-5; 7 nucleotides line up with TRBD2. This CDR3 has 16 amino acids. Looked up from germline, CDR1 is SGHRS and CDR2 is YFSETQ. The J segment lost 4 bases and the V segment lost 4 bases, leaving 13 bases of the junction unmatched. The CDR3 loop is CASSPVYAGAIETQYF. CDR3 in DNA: TGCGCCAGCAGCCCTGTTTATGCGGGAGCGATAGAGACCCAGTACTTC.

This clone was observed a few times. V is TRBV30 and J is TRBJ2-2; D is undetermined. Trimming stripped 0 bases from V and 4 bases from J, with 6 bases between. Per germline, CDR1 GTSNPN and CDR2 SVGIG (reference sequence). The CDR3 runs 13 residues. This chain's CDR3 is CAWSVNPTGELFF. The CDR3 DNA reads as TGTGCCTGGAGTGTAAATCCCACCGGGGAGCTGTTTTTT.

In its sample, this clone was seen a few times. V is TRBV5-1 and J is TRBJ2-5; D remains unclear. The CDR3 has 13 residues. Trimming left V 7 bases short and J 5 bases short, with 15 bases between. Per germline, CDR1 SGHRS and CDR2 YFSETQ. CDR3 DNA sequence: TGCGCCAGCGCCCTCCTTTGGCGGGAGACCCAGTACTTC. Encoded protein: CASALLWRETQYF.

This clone turned up a few times. The chain has TRBV4-1 and TRBJ2-5; TRBD2 agrees at 10 bases. J gave up 5 bases and V 5 bases, and 8 bases lay outside the gene matches. The CDR3 sequence is 15 residues long. The germline V gene has CDR1 MGHRA and CDR2 YSYEKL. The CDR3 nucleotides are TGCGCCAGCAGCGTGCCTAGCGGGAGTGGCGAGACCCAGTACTTC. Residues: CASSVPSGSGETQYF.

This rearrangement joins TRBV7-9 to TRBJ2-5; 9 bases map to TRBD1. Germline assignment: CDR1 SEHNR and CDR2 FQNEAQ (reference sequence). The CDR3 runs to 13 residues. The V and J ends lost 6 bases and 5 bases, in that order; junction bases with no gene match: 4. The CDR3 protein is CASRQGAGETQYF. CDR3 DNA: TGTGCCAGCAGACAGGGGGCTGGGGAGACCCAGTACTTC.

The chain combines TRBV27 with TRBJ2-7; the match to TRBD1 covers 8 bases. V shed 6 bases, J shed 1 base, and the junction held 5 bases outside the gene matches. The CDR3 covers 14 residues. CDR1 and CDR2 (germline): MNHEY, SMNVEV (reference sequence). The CDR3 region has the DNA TGTGCCAGCAGACAGAACAGGGGGTCCTACGAGCAGTACTTC. This encodes CASRQNRGSYEQYF.

This clone was observed a few times. The genes are TRBV6-1 and TRBJ2-5, with D perhaps TRBD1 or TRBD2 (5 bases each). This CDR3 region has 14 residues. In germline, CDR1 is MNHNS, CDR2 SASEGT. V was shortened by 7 bases and J by 5 bases, with 17 bases between the two germline ends. The CDR3 region has the DNA TGTGCCAGCACCCCGGGAAGGGGCCCGGAGACCCAGTACTTC. Translated: CASTPGRGPETQYF.

V gene TRBV19 combines with J gene TRBJ2-7, with D possibly being TRBD1 (6 bases). The V gene lost 8 bases and the J gene lost 6 bases, with 17 bases spanning the gap. The germline V gene has CDR1 LNHDA and CDR2 SQIVND (reference sequence). The CDR3 covers 13 residues. CDR3 sequence reads: CASGGQTFGEQYF. CDR3 DNA sequence: TGTGCCAGTGGCGGACAGACTTTTGGCGAGCAGTACTTC.

The chain recombines TRBV19 with TRBJ2-1; D is undetermined. Trimming shortened V by 6 bases and J by 10 bases, and 13 bases separated the two germline ends. Per germline, CDR1 LNHDA and CDR2 SQIVND (reference sequence). The CDR3 is made up of 12 amino acids. CDR3 protein: CASSTVPSEQFF. Written as DNA, the CDR3 is TGTGCCAGTAGCACCGTTCCGAGCGAGCAGTTCTTC.

The J gene is TRBJ1-2, the V gene TRBV15; weak D call: TRBD1 (6 bases). The CDR3 has 15 amino acids. Per the germline V gene, CDR1 is LNHNV and CDR2 is YYDKDF (reference sequence). The V and J ends lost 0 bases and 4 bases respectively, with 12 bases between them. CDR3 nucleotide sequence: TGTGCCACCAGCAGAGATCTATCCAGGGGCTATGGCTACACCTTC. Translation: CATSRDLSRGYGYTF.

This chain's CDR3 is CASSLTGLAGGQLYNEQFF. The CDR3 DNA reads TGTGCCAGCAGCTTAACAGGGCTAGCGGGAGGCCAACTCTACAATGAGCAGTTCTTC. The V call is TRBV7-3, the J call TRBJ2-1; TRBD2 agrees at 11 bases. This CDR3 has 19 residues. V was pared by 0 bases and J by 3 bases, with 10 bases of the junction left unmatched. The germline V gene encodes CDR1 SGHTA and CDR2 FQGTGA.

The genes are TRBV5-6 and TRBJ1-5, with 7 bases that match TRBD1. Germline assignment: CDR1 SGHDT and CDR2 YYEEEE. J gave up 2 bases and V 3 bases, and 5 bases lay outside the gene matches. The CDR3 is 15 amino acids. The CDR3 loop is CASSSGGMGNQPQHF. The CDR3 nucleotides are TGTGCCAGCAGCTCAGGGGGTATGGGCAATCAGCCCCAGCATTTT.

The chain carries TRBV5-5 and TRBJ1-6; D is unclear. This CDR3 comprises 14 residues. CDR1 and CDR2 (germline): SGHKS, YYEKEE (reference sequence). V shed 3 bases and J shed 8 bases, with 12 bases lying between them. The chain's CDR3 is CASSSLGWDSPLHF. The CDR3 region has the DNA TGTGCCAGCAGCTCCTTGGGTTGGGATTCACCCCTCCACTTT.

The J gene is TRBJ2-7, the V gene TRBV6-5, with 7 bases identical to TRBD1. Germline V gene data show CDR1 as MNHEY and CDR2 as SVGAGI. V was clipped by 6 bases and J by 4 bases; unmatched bases: 9. The CDR3 runs 14 residues. The CDR3 bases are TGTGCCAGCAGCCACCGCCAGGGGGTTTACGAGCAGTACTTC. It specifies CASSHRQGVYEQYF.